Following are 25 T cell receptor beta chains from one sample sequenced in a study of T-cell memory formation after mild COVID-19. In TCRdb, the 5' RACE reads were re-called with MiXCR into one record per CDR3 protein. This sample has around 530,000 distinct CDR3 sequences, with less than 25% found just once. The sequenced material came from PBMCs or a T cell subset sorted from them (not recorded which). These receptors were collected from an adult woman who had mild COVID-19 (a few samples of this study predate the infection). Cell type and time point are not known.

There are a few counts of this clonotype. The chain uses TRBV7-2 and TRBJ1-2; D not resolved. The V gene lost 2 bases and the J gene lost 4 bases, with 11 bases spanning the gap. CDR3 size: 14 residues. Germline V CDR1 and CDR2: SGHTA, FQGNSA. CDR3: CASSLSTVLYGYTF. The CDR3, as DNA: TGTGCCAGCAGCTTAAGCACGGTTCTCTATGGCTACACCTTC.

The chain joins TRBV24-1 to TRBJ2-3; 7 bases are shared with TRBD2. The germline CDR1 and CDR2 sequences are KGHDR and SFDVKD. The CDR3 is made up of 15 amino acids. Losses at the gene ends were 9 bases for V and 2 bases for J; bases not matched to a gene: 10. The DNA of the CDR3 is TGTGCCACCCGTCAGGGAGCGGGAACCACAGATACGCAGTATTTT. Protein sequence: CATRQGAGTTDTQYF.

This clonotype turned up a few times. The CDR3 DNA reads TGTGCCTGGAGTGACGGGACAGGCAAAGAGACCCAGTACTTC. As protein: CAWSDGTGKETQYF. The V and J genes are TRBV30 and TRBJ2-5; 8 bases are a match to TRBD1. The germline V gene has CDR1 GTSNPN and CDR2 SVGIG (reference sequence). Trimming took 1 base from V and 3 from J; bases not matched to a gene: 4. The CDR3 has 14 amino acids. Drawing the rest from reference TRBV30 and TRBJ2-5, the complete variable domain is SQTIHQWPATLVQPVGSPLSLECTVEGTSNPNLYWYRQAAGRGLQLLFYSVGIGQISSEVPQNLSASRPQDRQFILSSKKLLLSDSGFYLCAWSDGTGKETQYFGPGTRLLVL.

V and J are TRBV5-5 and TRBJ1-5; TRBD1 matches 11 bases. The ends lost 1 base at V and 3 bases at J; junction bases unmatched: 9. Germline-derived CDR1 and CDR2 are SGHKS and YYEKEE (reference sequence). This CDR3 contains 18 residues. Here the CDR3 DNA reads TGTGCCAGCAGCTTGTGGGGACAGGGGGGACGAAACAATCAGCCCCAGCATTTT. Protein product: CASSLWGQGGRNNQPQHF.

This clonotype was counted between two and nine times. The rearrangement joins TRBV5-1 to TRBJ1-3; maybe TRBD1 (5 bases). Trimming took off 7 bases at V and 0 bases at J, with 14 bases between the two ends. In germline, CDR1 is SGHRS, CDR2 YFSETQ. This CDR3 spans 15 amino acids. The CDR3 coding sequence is TGCGCCAGCCGAACCGGGACCAACTCTGGAAACACCATATATTTT. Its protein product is CASRTGTNSGNTIYF. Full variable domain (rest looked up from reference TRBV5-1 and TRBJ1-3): KAGVTQTPRYLIKTRGQQVTLSCSPISGHRSVSWYQQTPGQGLQFLFEYFSETQRNKGNFPGRFSGRQFSNSRSEMNVSTLELGDSALYLCASRTGTNSGNTIYFGEGSWLTVV.

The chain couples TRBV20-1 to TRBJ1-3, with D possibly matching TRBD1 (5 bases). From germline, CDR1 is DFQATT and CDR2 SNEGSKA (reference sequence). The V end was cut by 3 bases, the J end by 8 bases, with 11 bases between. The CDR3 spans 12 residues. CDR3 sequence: CSASPGTDTIYF. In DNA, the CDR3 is TGCAGTGCTAGCCCAGGGACCGACACCATATATTTT.

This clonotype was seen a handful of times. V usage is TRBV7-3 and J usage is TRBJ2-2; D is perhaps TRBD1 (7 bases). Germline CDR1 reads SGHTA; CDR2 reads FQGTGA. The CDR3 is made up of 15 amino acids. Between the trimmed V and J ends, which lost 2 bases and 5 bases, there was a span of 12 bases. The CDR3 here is CASSLPGGGTGELFF. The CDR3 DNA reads TGTGCCAGCAGCTTACCAGGGGGAGGAACCGGGGAGCTGTTTTTT. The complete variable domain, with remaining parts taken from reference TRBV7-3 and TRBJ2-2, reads GAGVSQTPSNKVTEKGKYVELRCDPISGHTALYWYRQSLGQGPEFLIYFQGTGAADDSGLPNDRFFAVRPEGSVSTLKIQRTERGDSAVYLCASSLPGGGTGELFFGEGSRLTVL.

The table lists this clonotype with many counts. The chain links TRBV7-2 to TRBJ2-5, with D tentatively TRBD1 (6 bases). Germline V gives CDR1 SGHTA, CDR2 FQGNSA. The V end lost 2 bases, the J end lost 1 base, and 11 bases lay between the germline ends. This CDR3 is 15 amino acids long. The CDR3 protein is CASSLLTGPQETQYF. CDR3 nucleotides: TGTGCCAGCAGCTTATTGACAGGACCCCAAGAGACCCAGTACTTC.

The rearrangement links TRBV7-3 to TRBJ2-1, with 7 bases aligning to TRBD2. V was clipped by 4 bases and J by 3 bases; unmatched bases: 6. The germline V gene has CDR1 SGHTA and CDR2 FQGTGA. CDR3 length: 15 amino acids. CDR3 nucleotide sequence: TGTGCCAGCAGCTCCTATAGCGGGCTCTACAATGAGCAGTTCTTC. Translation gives CASSSYSGLYNEQFF. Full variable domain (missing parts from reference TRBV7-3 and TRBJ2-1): GAGVSQTPSNKVTEKGKYVELRCDPISGHTALYWYRQSLGQGPEFLIYFQGTGAADDSGLPNDRFFAVRPEGSVSTLKIQRTERGDSAVYLCASSSYSGLYNEQFFGPGTRLTVL.

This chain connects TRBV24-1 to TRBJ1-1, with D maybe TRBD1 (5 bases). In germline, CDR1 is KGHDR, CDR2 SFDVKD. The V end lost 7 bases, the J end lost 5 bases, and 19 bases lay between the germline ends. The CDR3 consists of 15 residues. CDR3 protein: CATSYKRDGHTEAFF. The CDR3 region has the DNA TGTGCCACCAGCTACAAACGGGACGGACATACTGAAGCTTTCTTT.

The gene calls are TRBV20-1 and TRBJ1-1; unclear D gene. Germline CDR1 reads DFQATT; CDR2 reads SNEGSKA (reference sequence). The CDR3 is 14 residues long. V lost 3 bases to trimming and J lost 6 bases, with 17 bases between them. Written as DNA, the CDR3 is TGCAGTGCTAGTATAAGTGGCGAGGGCGCTGAAGCTTTCTTT. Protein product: CSASISGEGAEAFF.

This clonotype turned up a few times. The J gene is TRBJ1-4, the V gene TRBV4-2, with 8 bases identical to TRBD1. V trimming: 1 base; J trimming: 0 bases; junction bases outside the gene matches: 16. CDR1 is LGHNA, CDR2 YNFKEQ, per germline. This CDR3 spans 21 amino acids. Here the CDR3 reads CASSQVILFGQGLPTNEKLFF. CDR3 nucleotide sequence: TGTGCCAGCAGCCAAGTGATTCTCTTTGGACAGGGACTACCAACTAATGAAAAACTGTTTTTT.

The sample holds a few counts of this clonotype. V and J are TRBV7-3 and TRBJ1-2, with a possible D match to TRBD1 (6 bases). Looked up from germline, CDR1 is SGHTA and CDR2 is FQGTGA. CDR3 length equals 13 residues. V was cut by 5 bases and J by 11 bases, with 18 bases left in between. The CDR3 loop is CASSRGTHEPYTF. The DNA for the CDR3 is TGTGCCAGCAGCCGAGGGACACACGAACCTTACACCTTC.

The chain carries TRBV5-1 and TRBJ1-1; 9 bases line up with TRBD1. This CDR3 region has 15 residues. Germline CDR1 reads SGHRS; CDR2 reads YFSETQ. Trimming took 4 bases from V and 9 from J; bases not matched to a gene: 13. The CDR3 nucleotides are TGCGCCAGCAGCCCCGGGGGGACAGGGTCGACCAAAGCTTTCTTT. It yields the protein CASSPGGTGSTKAFF.

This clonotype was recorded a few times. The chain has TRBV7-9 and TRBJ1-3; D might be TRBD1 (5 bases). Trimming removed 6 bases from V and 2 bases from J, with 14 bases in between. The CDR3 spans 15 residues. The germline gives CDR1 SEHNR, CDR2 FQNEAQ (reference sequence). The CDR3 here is CASSLRAGPGNTIYF. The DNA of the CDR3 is TGTGCCAGCAGTCTCCGGGCAGGGCCTGGAAACACCATATATTTT.

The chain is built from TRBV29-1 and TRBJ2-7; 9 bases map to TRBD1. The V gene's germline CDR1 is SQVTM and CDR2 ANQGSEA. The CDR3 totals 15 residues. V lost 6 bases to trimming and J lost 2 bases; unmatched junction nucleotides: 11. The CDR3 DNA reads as TGCAGCGTCTCTACCGGGACAGGGATCACCTACGAGCAGTACTTC. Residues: CSVSTGTGITYEQYF.

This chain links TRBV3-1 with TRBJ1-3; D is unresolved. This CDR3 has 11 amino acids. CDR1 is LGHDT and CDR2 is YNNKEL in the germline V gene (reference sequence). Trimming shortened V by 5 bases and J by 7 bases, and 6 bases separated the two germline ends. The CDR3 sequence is CASSIDNTIYF. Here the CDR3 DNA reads TGTGCCAGCAGCATAGACAACACCATATATTTT.

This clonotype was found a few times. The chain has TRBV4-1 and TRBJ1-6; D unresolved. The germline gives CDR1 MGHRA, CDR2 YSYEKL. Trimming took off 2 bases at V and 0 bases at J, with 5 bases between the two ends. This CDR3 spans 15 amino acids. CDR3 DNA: TGCGCCAGCAGCCAACAGAGCTCCTATAATTCACCCCTCCACTTT. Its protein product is CASSQQSSYNSPLHF.

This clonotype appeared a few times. The CDR3 DNA reads as TGTGCCAGCAGCTTGCCTTCACGCACTGAAGCTTTCTTT. It translates to CASSLPSRTEAFF. V gene TRBV5-5 combines with J gene TRBJ1-1; D ambiguous. The V gene lost 1 base and the J gene lost 4 bases, with 8 bases spanning the gap. The CDR3 spans 13 residues. Germline CDR1 is SGHKS and CDR2 is YYEKEE (reference sequence).

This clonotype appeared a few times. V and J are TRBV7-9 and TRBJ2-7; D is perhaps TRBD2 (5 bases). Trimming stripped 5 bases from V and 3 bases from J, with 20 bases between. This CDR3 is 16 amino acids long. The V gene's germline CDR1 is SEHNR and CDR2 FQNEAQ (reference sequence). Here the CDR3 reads CASSPNRGSEIYEQYF. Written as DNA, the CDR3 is TGTGCCAGCAGCCCAAACCGGGGAAGCGAGATCTACGAGCAGTACTTC.

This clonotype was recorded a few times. The CDR3 reads CSVEGFSGGTIQYF. The CDR3 DNA sequence: TGCAGCGTTGAAGGATTTAGCGGGGGGACCATTCAGTATTTT. The V call is TRBV29-1, the J call TRBJ2-3; TRBD2 matches 10 bases. The CDR3 is 14 residues long. Germline values: CDR1 SQVTM, CDR2 ANQGSEA. V shed 1 base, J shed 12 bases, and the junction held 10 bases outside the gene matches.

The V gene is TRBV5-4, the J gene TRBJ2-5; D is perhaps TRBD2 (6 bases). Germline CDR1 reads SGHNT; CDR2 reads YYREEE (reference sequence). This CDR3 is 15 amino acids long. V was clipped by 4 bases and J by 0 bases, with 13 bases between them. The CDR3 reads CASSGGRCNQETQYF. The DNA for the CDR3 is TGTGCCAGCAGCGGGGGGAGGTGCAACCAAGAGACCCAGTACTTC.

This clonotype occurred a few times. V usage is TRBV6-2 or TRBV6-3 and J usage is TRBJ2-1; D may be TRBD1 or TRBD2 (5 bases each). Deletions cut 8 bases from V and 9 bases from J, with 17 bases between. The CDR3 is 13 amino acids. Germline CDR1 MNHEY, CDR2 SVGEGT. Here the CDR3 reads CASGKGAGTEQFF. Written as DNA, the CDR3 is TGTGCCAGCGGCAAAGGGGCGGGTACTGAGCAGTTCTTC.

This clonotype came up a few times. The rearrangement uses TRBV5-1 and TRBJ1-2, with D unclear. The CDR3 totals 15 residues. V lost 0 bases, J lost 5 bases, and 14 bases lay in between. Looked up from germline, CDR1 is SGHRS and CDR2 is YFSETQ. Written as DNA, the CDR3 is TGCGCCAGCAGCTTGGATCGGTACGGCGCATATGGCTACACCTTC. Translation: CASSLDRYGAYGYTF.

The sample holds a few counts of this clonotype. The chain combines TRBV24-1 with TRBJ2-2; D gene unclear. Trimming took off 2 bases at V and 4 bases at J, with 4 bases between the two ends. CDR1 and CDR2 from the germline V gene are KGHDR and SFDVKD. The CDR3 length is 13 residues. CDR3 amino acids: CATSDSTTGELFF. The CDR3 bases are TGTGCCACCAGTGATTCGACCACCGGGGAGCTGTTTTTT.